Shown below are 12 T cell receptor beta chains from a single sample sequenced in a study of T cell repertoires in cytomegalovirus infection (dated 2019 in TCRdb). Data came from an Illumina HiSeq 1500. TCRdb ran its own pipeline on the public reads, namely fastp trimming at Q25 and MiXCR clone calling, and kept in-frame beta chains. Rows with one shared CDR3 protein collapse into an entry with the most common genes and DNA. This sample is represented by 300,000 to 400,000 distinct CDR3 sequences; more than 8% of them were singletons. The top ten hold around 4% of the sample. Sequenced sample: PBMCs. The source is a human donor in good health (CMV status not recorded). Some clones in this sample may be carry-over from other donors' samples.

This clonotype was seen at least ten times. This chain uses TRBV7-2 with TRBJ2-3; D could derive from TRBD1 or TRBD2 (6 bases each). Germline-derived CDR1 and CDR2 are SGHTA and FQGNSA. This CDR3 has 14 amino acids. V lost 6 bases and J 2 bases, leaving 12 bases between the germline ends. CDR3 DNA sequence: TGTGCCAGCAGAAGGGGGGTTGTCACAGATACGCAGTATTTT. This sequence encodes CASRRGVVTDTQYF.

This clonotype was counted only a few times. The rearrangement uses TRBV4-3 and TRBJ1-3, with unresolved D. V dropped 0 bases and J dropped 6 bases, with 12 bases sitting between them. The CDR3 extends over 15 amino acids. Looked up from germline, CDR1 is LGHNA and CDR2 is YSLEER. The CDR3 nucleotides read TGCGCCAGCAGCCAAGATCTGGACTTGGAAAACACCATATATTTT. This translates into CASSQDLDLENTIYF.

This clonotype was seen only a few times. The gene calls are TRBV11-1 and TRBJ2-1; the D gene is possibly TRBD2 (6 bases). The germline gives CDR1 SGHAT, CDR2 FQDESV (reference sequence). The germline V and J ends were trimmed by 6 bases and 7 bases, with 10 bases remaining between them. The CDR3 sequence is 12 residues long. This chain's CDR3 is CASSLLANEQFF. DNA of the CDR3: TGTGCCAGCAGTTTACTAGCAAATGAGCAGTTCTTC.

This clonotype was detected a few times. In nucleotides, the CDR3 is TGTGCCAGCAGCCCCGGACTCGGGTCGTGGAATTCACCCCTCCACTTT. This sequence encodes CASSPGLGSWNSPLHF. The rearrangement links TRBV14 to TRBJ1-6; D not certain. CDR3 length equals 16 residues. CDR1 and CDR2 from the germline V gene are SGHDN and FVKESK. V shed 4 bases and J shed 7 bases, with 17 bases lying between them.

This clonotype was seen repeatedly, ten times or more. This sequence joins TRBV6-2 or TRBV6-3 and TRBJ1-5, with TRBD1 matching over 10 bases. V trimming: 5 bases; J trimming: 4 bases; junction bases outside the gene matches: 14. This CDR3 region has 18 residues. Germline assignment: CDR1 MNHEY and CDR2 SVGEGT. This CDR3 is CASSLHFGTGASNQPQHF. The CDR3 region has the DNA TGTGCCAGCAGTCTCCACTTCGGGACAGGGGCATCAAATCAGCCCCAGCATTTT.

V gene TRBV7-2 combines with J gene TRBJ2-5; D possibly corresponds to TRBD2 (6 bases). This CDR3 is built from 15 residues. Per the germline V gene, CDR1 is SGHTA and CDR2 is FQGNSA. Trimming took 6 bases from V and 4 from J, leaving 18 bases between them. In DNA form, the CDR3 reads TGTGCCAGCAGGGGGGATAGAAGGGGAGGAGAGACCCAGTACTTC. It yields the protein CASRGDRRGGETQYF.

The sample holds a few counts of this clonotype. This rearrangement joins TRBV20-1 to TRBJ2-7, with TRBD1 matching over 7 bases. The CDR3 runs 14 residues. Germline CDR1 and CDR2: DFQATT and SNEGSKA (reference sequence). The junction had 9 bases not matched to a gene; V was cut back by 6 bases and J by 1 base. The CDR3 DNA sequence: TGCAGTGCACTCGGGCCAGGGGGTTCCTACGAGCAGTACTTC. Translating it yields CSALGPGGSYEQYF.

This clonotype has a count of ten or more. In DNA form, the CDR3 reads TGCAGTGCTCCCTGGAGGGGGACCGGGGCAGCCGAGCAGTTCTTC. The encoded protein is CSAPWRGTGAAEQFF. V is TRBV20-1 and J is TRBJ2-1; D may match TRBD1 or TRBD2 (6 bases each). The CDR3 contains 15 residues. V was cut by 5 bases and J by 10 bases, with 24 bases left in between. Germline CDR1 and CDR2: DFQATT and SNEGSKA (reference sequence).

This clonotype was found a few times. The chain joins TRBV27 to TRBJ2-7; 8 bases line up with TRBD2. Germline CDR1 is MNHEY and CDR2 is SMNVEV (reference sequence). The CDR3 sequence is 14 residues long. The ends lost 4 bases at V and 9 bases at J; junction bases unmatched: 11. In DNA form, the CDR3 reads TGTGCCAGCAGTTCCCTAGCGGGTGCGGTGTGGCAGTACTTC. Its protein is CASSSLAGAVWQYF.

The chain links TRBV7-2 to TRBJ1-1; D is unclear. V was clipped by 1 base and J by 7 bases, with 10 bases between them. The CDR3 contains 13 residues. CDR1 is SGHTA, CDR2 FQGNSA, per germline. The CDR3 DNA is TGTGCCAGCAGCTTAGTAAAGGGATATGAAGCTTTCTTT. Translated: CASSLVKGYEAFF.

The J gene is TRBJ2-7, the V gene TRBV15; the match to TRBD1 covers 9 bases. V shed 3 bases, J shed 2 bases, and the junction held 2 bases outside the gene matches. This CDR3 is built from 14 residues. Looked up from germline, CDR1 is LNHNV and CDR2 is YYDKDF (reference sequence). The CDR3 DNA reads TGTGCCACCAGCAGGGACAGGGGACCCTACGAGCAGTACTTC. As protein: CATSRDRGPYEQYF.

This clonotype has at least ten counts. This chain's CDR3 is CASSPGTGGRSPLHF. For the CDR3, the DNA is TGTGCCAGCAGTCCCGGGACAGGGGGCAGATCACCCCTCCACTTT. The V gene is TRBV12-3 or TRBV12-4, the J gene TRBJ1-6, with 12 nucleotides matching TRBD1. The CDR3 is 15 residues long. The junction had 6 bases not matched to a gene; V was cut back by 5 bases and J by 10 bases.